A selection of T cell receptor beta chains follows, all from one sample in a study of T cell responses to AZD1222 COVID-19 vaccine. TCRdb's copy holds only in-frame clones and misses some; the assay was immunoSEQ multiplex PCR. The sample lists approximately 100,000 clones, around 90% occurring once. Sequences were derived from peripheral blood, sampled on day 0 of AZD1222 vaccination. All receptors derive from an adult in good health. Both conserved end residues are part of each CDR3. Each record gives: J gene, clone size, V gene, D gene, CDR3 DNA, CDR3 protein. The D gene is left open where the match is weak. Clone size is stated in some rows and not others, as once, few, many or a class when expanded.

TRBJ1-4 | NA | TRBV11-2 | NA | TGTGCCAGCAGCCCCGGACAGACAACTAATGAAAAACTGTTTTTT | CASSPGQTTNEKLFF
TRBJ2-7 | NA | TRBV7-2 | TRBD2 | TGTGCCAGCAGCCCCCAAACTAGCGGGATCCGCTACGAGCAGTACTTC | CASSPQTSGIRYEQYF
TRBJ2-3 | NA | TRBV9 | TRBD2 | TGTGCCAGCAGCGTAGGTCGGCTAGCGGGGGATACGCAGTATTTT | CASSVGRLAGDTQYF
TRBJ1-2 | NA | TRBV29-1 | NA | TGCAGCGGCTGGGGTATTTATGGCTACACCTTC | CSGWGIYGYTF
TRBJ2-3 | once | TRBV7-2 | NA | TGTGCCAGCAGCTTAGTCCCAGAGACAGATACGCAGTATTTT | CASSLVPETDTQYF
TRBJ2-6 | once | TRBV5-6 | NA | TGTGCCAGCAGCTTGGAGGGACCTGGGGCCAACGTCCTGACTTTC | CASSLEGPGANVLTF
TRBJ2-2 | few | TRBV3-1/TRBV3-2 | NA | TGTGCCAGCAGCCAAGAAGGGCAGATGACCGGGGAGCTGTTTTTT | CASSQEGQMTGELFF
TRBJ1-6 | NA | TRBV2 | TRBD1 | TGTGCCAGCAGTGCCCCAGCAGGGGGAAGATCACCCCTCCACTTT | CASSAPAGGRSPLHF
TRBJ2-7 | NA | TRBV6-9 | TRBD1 | TGTGCCAGCAGTTTACAGGGGTCCCCCTACGAGCAGTACTTC | CASSLQGSPYEQYF
TRBJ2-1 | NA | TRBV5-1 | NA | TGCGCCAGCAGCTTGGTTGCTGGAAACAATGAGCAGTTCTTC | CASSLVAGNNEQFF
TRBJ2-3 | NA | TRBV28 | TRBD2 | TGTGCCAGCAGACCCCCGGGACTAGCGGGATCTAGCACAGATACGCAGTATTTT | CASRPPGLAGSSTDTQYF
TRBJ2-7 | once | TRBV19 | NA | TGTGCCAGTAGTATAGGGGACGGGGCCGGCCGTCGACAGATTCTATTC | CASSIGDGAGRRQILF
TRBJ2-1 | NA | TRBV11-3 | NA | TGTGCCAGCAGTACCATGTGGGGTGAGCAGTTCTTC | CASSTMWGEQFF
TRBJ1-6 | NA | TRBV18 | TRBD1 | TGTGCCAGCTCACCTTCCGGGACAGATAATTCACCCCTCCACTTT | CASSPSGTDNSPLHF
TRBJ2-1 | NA | TRBV28 | TRBD2 | TGTGCCAGCAGGACCGGGGGGTACGGGAATGAGCAGTTCTTC | CASRTGGYGNEQFF
TRBJ1-2 | NA | TRBV9 | NA | TGTGCCAGCAGCCCAGGGAGCTATGGCTACACCTTC | CASSPGSYGYTF
TRBJ1-6 | NA | TRBV4-2 | NA | TGTGCCAGCAGCCAAGATCCAGCCCGAGATAATTCACCCCTCCACTTT | CASSQDPARDNSPLHF
TRBJ2-3 | NA | TRBV19 | TRBD2 | TGTGCCAGTAGTCTCCAGCGGGGTAGCACAGATACGCAGTATTTT | CASSLQRGSTDTQYF
TRBJ1-4 | NA | TRBV27 | TRBD1 | TGTGCCAGCAGTATCGACAGGGGGAAAGAAAAACTGTTTTTT | CASSIDRGKEKLFF
TRBJ1-6 | NA | TRBV3-1/TRBV3-2 | NA | TGTGCCAGCAGCACAGGGCAGAATTCACCCCTCCACTTT | CASSTGQNSPLHF
TRBJ2-3 | NA | TRBV5-1 | NA | TGCGCCAGCAGCAGCGGTGGGAGAGAGGCGGATACGCAGTATTTT | CASSSGGREADTQYF
TRBJ1-2 | NA | TRBV19 | NA | TGTGCCAGTAGTATAGAGTGGGGGAAGAGTGGCTACACCTTC | CASSIEWGKSGYTF
TRBJ1-5 | NA | TRBV6-7 | NA | TGTGCCAGCACTCCACGGGGACGCCATAGCAATCAGCCCCAGCATTTT | CASTPRGRHSNQPQHF
TRBJ1-4 | NA | TRBV7-9 | NA | TGTGCCAGCAGCTTAGTGGGGTCGGATGAAAAACTGTTTTTT | CASSLVGSDEKLFF
TRBJ2-2 | few | TRBV7-9 | NA | TGTGCCAGCAGCTTAGTTTCATCGCTGAACTCCGGGGAGCTGTTTTTT | CASSLVSSLNSGELFF
TRBJ1-1 | NA | TRBV7-3 | NA | TGTGCCAGCAGCTCCCTTGGTGAGGACACTGAAGCTTTCTTT | CASSSLGEDTEAFF
TRBJ1-2 | few | TRBV30 | NA | TGTGCCTGGACCTCAGAAGGGGTAACGAGGGGCTACACCTTC | CAWTSEGVTRGYTF
TRBJ2-2 | NA | TRBV5-1 | NA | TGCGCCAGCAGCTTGTGGGCAGGGAATTCCGGGGAGCTGTTTTTT | CASSLWAGNSGELFF
TRBJ2-7 | NA | TRBV6-5 | NA | TGTGCCAGCAGTTACCGGGAAGCCGGAAAGCAGTACTTC | CASSYREAGKQYF
TRBJ1-2 | NA | TRBV25-1 | NA | TGTGCCAGCAGTGAGATGAACCGGGCTGGTGGCTACACCTTC | CASSEMNRAGGYTF
TRBJ2-2 | once | TRBV29-1 | NA | TGCAGCGTTGAGGGACCCAGCCCGGGGGAGCTGTTTTTT | CSVEGPSPGELFF
TRBJ2-7 | NA | TRBV29-1 | TRBD2 | TGCAGCGTTGCTTTAAATAGCGGGAGCGTACAGGTGGAGCAGTACTTC | CSVALNSGSVQVEQYF
TRBJ2-7 | NA | TRBV5-6 | NA | TGTGCCAGCAGCTTCTCACTCTACGAGCAGTACTTC | CASSFSLYEQYF
TRBJ2-3 | NA | TRBV4-3 | NA | TGCGCCAGCAGCCAAGCTTCTTTCGAACCTCTCACAGATACGCAGTATTTT | CASSQASFEPLTDTQYF
TRBJ2-7 | NA | TRBV7-9 | NA | TGTGCCAGCAGCTTAGGATCCTACGAGCAGTACTTC | CASSLGSYEQYF
TRBJ2-1 | NA | TRBV11-1 | TRBD2 | TGTGCCAGCAGCTCAACCGGGACTAGCGGCCTCAATGAGCAGTTCTTC | CASSSTGTSGLNEQFF
TRBJ2-2 | NA | TRBV7-3 | NA | TGTGCCAGCAGCCTTACTGTGTCTAGAGTCGGGGAGCTGTTTTTT | CASSLTVSRVGELFF
TRBJ1-5 | NA | TRBV27 | TRBD1 | TGTGCCAGCAGTTTACAGGGGGTCCGAGCATCTCAGCCCCAGCATTTT | CASSLQGVRASQPQHF
TRBJ2-2 | NA | TRBV11-2 | NA | TGTGCCAGCAGCTTATGGTCCGGGGAGCTGTTTTTT | CASSLWSGELFF
TRBJ1-1 | NA | TRBV6-5 | NA | TGTGCCAGCAGTCAGGGCACTGAAGCTTTCTTT | CASSQGTEAFF
TRBJ2-7 | NA | TRBV3-1/TRBV3-2 | NA | TGTGCCAGCAGCCAAGCGGGCGGAGGGTCCTACGAGCAGTACTTC | CASSQAGGGSYEQYF
TRBJ1-5 | NA | TRBV5-8 | NA | TGTGCCAGCAGCTTAAGAGATCAGCCCCAGCATTTT | CASSLRDQPQHF
TRBJ1-4 | NA | TRBV28 | NA | TGTGCCATCGCAGTGTCCGGACCGAATGAAAAACTGTTTTTT | CAIAVSGPNEKLFF
TRBJ1-5 | NA | TRBV30 | NA | TGTGCCTGGAGTGTATCCAGGGCTTCGAGGAATCAGCCCCAGCATTTT | CAWSVSRASRNQPQHF
TRBJ2-1 | NA | TRBV27 | TRBD2 | TGTGCCAGCAGTCCATCCGGGACTAGCGGGAGCCGACAGTTCTTC | CASSPSGTSGSRQFF
TRBJ2-5 | NA | TRBV15 | TRBD2 | TGTGCCACCCGTAGCGGGAGGGAGACCCAGTACTTC | CATRSGRETQYF
TRBJ2-5 | NA | TRBV28 | NA | TGTGCCAGCAGTTTAAATGGAGAGACCCAGTACTTC | CASSLNGETQYF
TRBJ1-1 | NA | TRBV18 | NA | TGTGCCAGCTCACCGGGCAGGGAAGGAGCTTTCTTT | CASSPGREGAFF
TRBJ1-5 | NA | TRBV27 | TRBD1 | TGTGCCAGCAGATCTCTACAGGGGACCAGCAATCAGCCCCAGCATTTT | CASRSLQGTSNQPQHF
TRBJ1-6 | NA | TRBV5-8 | NA | TGTGCCAGCAGCTTGCGGCAGATGAATTCACCCCTCCACTTT | CASSLRQMNSPLHF
TRBJ2-3 | NA | TRBV2 | NA | TGTGCCAGCAGTGAAGGGGCCTTCACAGATACGCAGTATTTT | CASSEGAFTDTQYF
TRBJ1-2 | NA | TRBV4-3 | NA | TGCGCCAGCAGCCAAGAGGGTAGGGGAGGCTATGGCTACACCTTC | CASSQEGRGGYGYTF
TRBJ1-3 | once | TRBV19 | NA | TGTGCCAGTAGTGCACCAACTGGAAACACCATATATTTT | CASSAPTGNTIYF
TRBJ2-1 | NA | TRBV12-3/TRBV12-4 | NA | TGTGCCAGTGAGCAGGGATCCTACAATGAGCAGTTCTTC | CASEQGSYNEQFF
TRBJ2-1 | NA | TRBV2 | TRBD2 | TGTGCCAGCAGTGGTCTAGCGGGGTACAATGAGCAGTTCTTC | CASSGLAGYNEQFF
TRBJ1-1 | NA | TRBV7-3 | NA | TGTGCCAGCAGCTCCGGGACGGCAAACACTGAAGCTTTCTTT | CASSSGTANTEAFF
TRBJ2-3 | few | TRBV12-1 | NA | TGTGCCAGCAGCCCGAAGCGGGGGGGTCCGCCTCTCACAGATACGCAGTATTTT | CASSPKRGGPPLTDTQYF
TRBJ2-1 | NA | TRBV6-4 | NA | TGTGCCAGCAGTGACTCCGGGGTAGGGGAGCAGTTCTTC | CASSDSGVGEQFF